The entry that follows covers one T cell receptor beta chain sequence. These data come from a study of vaccination and CD4 T cells after COVID-19. V gave up 5 bases and J gave up 1 base, with 16 bases separating them. Germline V CDR1 and CDR2: MNHEY, SVGEGT. CDR3 size: 16 residues. Described time point: late sampling 161 to 241 days after vaccination in a few convalescent patients. PCR positivity was dated March to December 2020, before US Alpha, Beta and Delta variants. TCRdb fed the PCR reads into MiXCR, producing one record per CDR3 protein. The table has 25,000 to 35,000 distinct CDR3 sequences, around 49% seen once.

This receptor was obtained from a human donor who had recovered from COVID-19. This specimen consisted of CD4+ T cells from blood, obtained about 7 months after SARS-CoV-2 vaccination. The gene calls are TRBV6-2 or TRBV6-3 and TRBJ2-3, with D possibly matching TRBD1 (6 bases). Here the CDR3 DNA reads TGTGCCAGCAGTCGCCCCGTGGGACAAGGCACAGATACGCAGTATTTT. This sequence encodes CASSRPVGQGTDTQYF.